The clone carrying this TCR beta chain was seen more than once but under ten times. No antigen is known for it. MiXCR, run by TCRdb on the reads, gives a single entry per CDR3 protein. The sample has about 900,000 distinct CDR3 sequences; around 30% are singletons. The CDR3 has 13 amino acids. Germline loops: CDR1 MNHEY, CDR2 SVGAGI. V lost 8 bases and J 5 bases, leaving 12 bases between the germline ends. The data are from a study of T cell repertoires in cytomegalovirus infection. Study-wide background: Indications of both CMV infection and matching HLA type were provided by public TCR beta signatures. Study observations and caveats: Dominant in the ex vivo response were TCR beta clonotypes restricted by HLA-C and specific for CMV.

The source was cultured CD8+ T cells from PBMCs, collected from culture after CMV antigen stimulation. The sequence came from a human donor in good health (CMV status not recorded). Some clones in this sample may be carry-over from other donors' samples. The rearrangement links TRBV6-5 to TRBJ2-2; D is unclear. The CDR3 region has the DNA TGTGCCAGCGGAGAGCAACGTACCGGGGAGCTGTTTTTT. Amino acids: CASGEQRTGELFF.